This record looks at one TCR beta chain sequence and its context. The data were obtained in a study of blood T cell repertoires in COVID-19. Produced via immunoSEQ multiplex PCR; TCRdb's table is partial and in-frame only. The table lists 160,000 or so clones, 70% to 90% of them singletons. Enrolled during active infection, Seattle patients were then followed longitudinally. Trimming removed 2 bases at V and 5 bases at J, with 16 bases between. The CDR3 runs 15 residues. Per germline, CDR1 SGHDN and CDR2 FVKESK. The TCR originated in a woman in her forties or fifties with COVID-19, enrolled during active disease. The sample taken for sequencing was peripheral blood. The chain joins TRBV14 to TRBJ2-7; D is uncertain. This chain's CDR3 is CASSQWQNRPDEQYF. Here the CDR3 DNA reads TGTGCCAGCAGCCAATGGCAGAATCGCCCCGACGAGCAGTACTTC.